The T cell receptor (beta chain) described here comes from a study of cytomegalovirus exposure and HLA in healthy donors. Clones were read by immunoSEQ multiplex PCR, and TCRdb kept only the in-frame ones, dropping some. The data contain about 110,000 clones, about 90% of them singletons. A roughly 120-subject validation cohort, separate from the approximately 690-subject first cohort, supplied the donors. This CDR3 comprises 15 residues. CDR1 is GTSNPN and CDR2 is SVGIG in the germline V gene (reference sequence). V was shortened by 2 bases and J by 2 bases, with 14 bases between the two germline ends.

The chain recombines TRBV30 with TRBJ2-3; TRBD2 is a possible D gene (7 bases). Sequences were obtained from PBMCs. The TCR originated in a woman aged 18-30 years in good health and CMV-seronegative. The CDR3 sequence: CAWSPLGGDTDTQYF. The CDR3 nucleotides are TGTGCCTGGAGTCCCTTAGGGGGGGACACAGATACGCAGTATTTT.